What follows describes a single T cell receptor beta chain. Its specificity is not known. The record originates from a study of cytomegalovirus exposure and HLA in healthy donors. Sequenced by immunoSEQ multiplex PCR; TCRdb stores in-frame clones only, minus some. The data contain 200,000 to 250,000 clones, about 90% of them singletons. Study-wide results and caveats: Cytomegalovirus association was assigned to about 150 TCR beta chains. There were some public TCRs occurring in many donors, but most TCR sequences were rare. Diagnosis of cytomegalovirus status made by the classifier reportedly showed high specificity and sensitivity.

Germline V gene lookup returns CDR1 ENHRY and CDR2 SYGVKD. The CDR3 sequence is 16 residues long. The germline V and J ends were trimmed by 7 bases and 3 bases, with 19 bases remaining between them. Sequences were obtained from PBMCs. The V gene is TRBV10-3, the J gene TRBJ1-3; D is unresolved. The clonotype originates from a woman aged 18-35 years in good health and CMV-seronegative. The chain's CDR3 is CAIKEEPPGDGNTIYF. The DNA of the CDR3 is TGTGCCATCAAAGAGGAGCCGCCCGGGGATGGAAACACCATATATTTT.